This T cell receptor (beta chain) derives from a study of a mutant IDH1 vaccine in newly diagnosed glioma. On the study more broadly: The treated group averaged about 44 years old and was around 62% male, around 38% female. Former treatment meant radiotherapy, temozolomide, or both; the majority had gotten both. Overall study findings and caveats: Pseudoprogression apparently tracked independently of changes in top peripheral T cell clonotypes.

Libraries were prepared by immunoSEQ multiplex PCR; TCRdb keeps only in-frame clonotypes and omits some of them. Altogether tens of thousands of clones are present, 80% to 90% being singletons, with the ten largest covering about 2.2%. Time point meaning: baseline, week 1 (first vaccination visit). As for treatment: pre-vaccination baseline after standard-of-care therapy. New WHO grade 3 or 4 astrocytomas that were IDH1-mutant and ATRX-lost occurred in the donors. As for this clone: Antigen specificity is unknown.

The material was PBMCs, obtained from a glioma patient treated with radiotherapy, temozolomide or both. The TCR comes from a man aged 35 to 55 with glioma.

The CDR3 DNA reads as TGTGCCAGCAGCTTATCGCCGTCATACGAGCAGTACTTC. Translated: CASSLSPSYEQYF. The genes are TRBV7-9 and TRBJ2-7; D gene unclear. Germline CDR1 reads SEHNR; CDR2 reads FQNEAQ (reference sequence). The V end was cut by 2 bases, the J end by 4 bases, with 9 bases between. This CDR3 spans 13 amino acids.